The T cell receptor beta chain described here comes from a study of blood T cells in healthy people across ages. Germline V gives CDR1 LNHDA, CDR2 SQIVND (reference sequence). This CDR3 is built from 14 residues. The germline V and J ends were trimmed by 8 bases and 7 bases, with 18 bases remaining between them. PCR was performed a second time for about 7 to 12 cycles using a sample-barcoded 5' primer and a J-beta primer mix. TCRdb independently ran MiXCR on the 5' RACE reads; one entry per CDR3 protein. The table lists about 570,000 distinct CDR3 sequences, 27% of them singletons. The sequence was obtained from a woman in her 70s in good health. Sequenced material: blood. V and J are TRBV19 and TRBJ2-1; D is possibly TRBD1 or TRBD2 (6 bases each). CDR3 region: CASRKGGNQNEQFF. CDR3 DNA sequence: TGTGCCAGTCGCAAAGGGGGGAATCAAAATGAGCAGTTCTTC.